The 10 T cell receptor beta chains in this list originate from one sample, sequenced in a study of blood T cells in healthy people across ages. Primers used in a second PCR of roughly 6 to 12 cycles were a sample-barcoded 5' primer and a J-beta primer mix. TCRdb processed the 5' RACE reads anew with MiXCR; each CDR3 protein has one entry. The top ten clones hold more than 2% of a sample with about 1.8 million distinct CDR3 sequences, just under 50% of them seen once. The sample consisted of blood. The receptors stem from a woman aged 40 to 50 in good health.

This clonotype was seen only a few times. This chain uses TRBV5-1 with TRBJ2-3; 9 nucleotides match TRBD2. Trimming took 1 base from V and 4 from J; bases not matched to a gene: 4. Germline V CDR1 and CDR2: SGHRS, YFSETQ. This CDR3 contains 15 residues. The CDR3, as DNA: TGCGCCAGCAGCTTGTTAGCGGGGGATTCAGATACGCAGTATTTT. Protein sequence: CASSLLAGDSDTQYF.

This clonotype was seen repeatedly, ten times or more. This chain joins TRBV7-2 and TRBJ2-5, with TRBD2 as a possible D gene (7 bases). The V end lost 2 bases, the J end lost 1 base, and 11 bases lay between the germline ends. The CDR3 has 15 amino acids. The germline gives CDR1 SGHTA, CDR2 FQGNSA. The CDR3 sequence is CASSLSGGSQETQYF. CDR3 nucleotides: TGTGCCAGCAGCTTATCGGGGGGCTCCCAAGAGACCCAGTACTTC.

This clonotype appeared many times. This chain connects TRBV28 to TRBJ2-7; 10 bases match TRBD1. Trimming removed 6 bases from V and 3 bases from J; junction bases left unmatched: 2. This CDR3 has 13 amino acids. Germline CDR1 MDHEN, CDR2 SYDVKM. CDR3 DNA sequence: TGTGCCAGCAGGACAGGGGGCGGCTACGAGCAGTACTTC. Translation: CASRTGGGYEQYF.

The CDR3 spells CAISESWDGQFF. CDR3 in DNA: TGTGCCATCAGTGAGTCTTGGGATGGGCAGTTCTTC. The chain couples TRBV10-3 to TRBJ2-1; D gene ambiguous. The germline V and J ends were trimmed by 0 bases and 12 bases, with 9 bases remaining between them. This CDR3 comprises 12 residues. Germline CDR1 ENHRY, CDR2 SYGVKD.

This clonotype was seen more than once but under ten times. This rearrangement joins TRBV2 to TRBJ2-5; D uncertain. V was trimmed by 2 bases and J by 2 bases, leaving 6 bases between them. Germline loops: CDR1 SNHLY, CDR2 FYNNEI. CDR3 length equals 13 residues. CDR3 bases: TGTGCCAGCAGTGAAAGGTTTCAAGAGACCCAGTACTTC. It specifies CASSERFQETQYF.

The genes are TRBV15 and TRBJ2-1; the match to TRBD1 covers 9 bases. The J call may be mistaken, given a closer DNA end match to TRBJ2-7. The CDR3 covers 15 residues. Germline V gives CDR1 LNHNV, CDR2 YYDKDF (reference sequence). CDR3 amino acids: CATSISGTGYHEQYF. The CDR3 DNA reads TGTGCCACCAGCATATCCGGGACAGGGTACCACGAGCAGTACTTC.

The chain is built from TRBV5-6 and TRBJ1-5, with D possibly being TRBD1 (6 bases). This CDR3 is 12 amino acids long. V dropped 4 bases and J dropped 6 bases, with 8 bases sitting between them. The germline V gene has CDR1 SGHDT and CDR2 YYEEEE. CDR3 sequence reads: CASSAGVQPQHF. In DNA form, the CDR3 reads TGTGCCAGCAGCGCAGGGGTTCAGCCCCAGCATTTT.

This clonotype was found a few times. This chain joins TRBV7-9 and TRBJ2-1, with D unresolved. Deletions cut 6 bases from V and 2 bases from J, with 14 bases between. Per germline, CDR1 SEHNR and CDR2 FQNEAQ (reference sequence). This CDR3 contains 15 residues. CDR3 in amino acids: CASSPTDHPYNEQFF. Written as DNA, the CDR3 is TGTGCCAGCAGTCCAACAGACCATCCCTACAATGAGCAGTTCTTC.

The J gene is TRBJ1-1, the V gene TRBV27, with 7 nucleotides matching TRBD1. Germline trimming cut 5 bases from V and 0 bases from J; bases unmatched to any gene: 6. Germline V gene lookup returns CDR1 MNHEY and CDR2 SMNVEV (reference sequence). The CDR3 is 15 residues long. The CDR3 loop is CASSIQGGLNTEAFF. The CDR3 DNA sequence: TGTGCCAGCAGTATTCAGGGGGGCCTGAACACTGAAGCTTTCTTT.

The chain is built from TRBV7-9 and TRBJ1-6; D is unresolved. V shed 0 bases and J shed 7 bases, with 7 bases lying between them. CDR3 length: 14 residues. Germline assignment: CDR1 SEHNR and CDR2 FQNEAQ (reference sequence). The CDR3 reads CASSLARENSPLHF. The CDR3 bases are TGTGCCAGCAGCTTAGCGCGCGAGAATTCACCCCTCCACTTT.